This T cell receptor (beta chain) was sequenced for a study of cytomegalovirus exposure and HLA in healthy donors. Use of 60 Vbeta and 13 Jbeta primers characterized the PCR. Libraries were prepared by immunoSEQ multiplex PCR; TCRdb keeps only in-frame clonotypes and omits some of them. The sample includes about 93,000 clones, under 85% of them seen just once. The clonotype comes from a woman aged 40 to 50 in good health and CMV-seronegative. Material: PBMCs.

The CDR3 nucleotides read TGTGCCAGCAGCCAGGACAGGGGCAACATCTTCGGCCTCGTTGGCTACACCTTC. The encoded protein is CASSQDRGNIFGLVGYTF. The rearrangement links TRBV14 to TRBJ1-2, with 9 bases that match TRBD1. V dropped 3 bases and J dropped 7; count of bases not matched to a gene: 18. Germline CDR1 and CDR2: SGHDN and FVKESK. The CDR3 is 18 residues long.